This record looks at one TCR beta chain sequence and its context. Method: immunoSEQ multiplex PCR; TCRdb's copy keeps in-frame clones and lacks some. The sample lists around 230,000 clones, around 88% occurring once. Germline CDR1 reads MRHNA; CDR2 reads SNTAGT. V lost 6 bases and J 4 bases, leaving 15 bases between the germline ends. There are 14 residues in the CDR3. The data are from a study of blood T cell repertoires in COVID-19. The sequenced sample was peripheral blood. The receptor's source is a woman aged 50 to 60 with acute or convalescent COVID-19. The J gene is TRBJ1-2, the V gene TRBV6-4; D is ambiguous. DNA of the CDR3: TGTGCCAGCAGCCCTCGGCGAGGCATCTATGGCTACACCTTC. It specifies CASSPRRGIYGYTF.